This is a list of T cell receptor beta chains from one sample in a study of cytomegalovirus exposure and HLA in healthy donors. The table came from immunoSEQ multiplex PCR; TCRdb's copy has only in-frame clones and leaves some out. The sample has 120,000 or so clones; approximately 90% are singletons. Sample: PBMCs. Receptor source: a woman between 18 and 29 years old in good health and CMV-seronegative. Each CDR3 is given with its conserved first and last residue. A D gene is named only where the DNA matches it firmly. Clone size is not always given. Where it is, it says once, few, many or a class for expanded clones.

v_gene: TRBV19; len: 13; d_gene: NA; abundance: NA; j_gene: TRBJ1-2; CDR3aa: CASSIGANYGYTF; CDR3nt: TGTGCCAGTAGTATAGGGGCAAACTATGGCTACACCTTC
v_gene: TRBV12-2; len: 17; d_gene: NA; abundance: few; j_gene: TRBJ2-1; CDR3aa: CASRPRQTSGSTNEQFF; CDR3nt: TGTGCAAGTCGCCCTCGTCAGACTAGCGGGAGTACGAATGAGCAGTTCTTC
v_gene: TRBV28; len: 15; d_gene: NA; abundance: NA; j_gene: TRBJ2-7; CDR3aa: CASSFLIPGTYEQYF; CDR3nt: TGTGCCAGCAGTTTCTTGATTCCAGGAACCTACGAGCAGTACTTC
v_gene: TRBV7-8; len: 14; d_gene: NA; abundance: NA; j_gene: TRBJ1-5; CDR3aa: CASSFRHSNQPQHF; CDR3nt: TGTGCCAGCAGTTTCAGGCACAGCAATCAGCCCCAGCATTTT
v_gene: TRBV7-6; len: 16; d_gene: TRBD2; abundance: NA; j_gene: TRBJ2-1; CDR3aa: CASSLAPSGTYNEQFF; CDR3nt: TGTGCCAGCAGCTTAGCTCCTAGCGGGACCTACAATGAGCAGTTCTTC
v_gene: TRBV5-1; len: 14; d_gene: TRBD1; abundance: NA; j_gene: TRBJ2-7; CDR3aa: CASSAGTGGSEQYF; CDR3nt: TGCGCCAGCAGCGCAGGGACAGGGGGGTCCGAGCAGTACTTC
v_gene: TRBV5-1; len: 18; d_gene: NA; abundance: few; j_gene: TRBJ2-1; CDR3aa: CASSLVTRSGSSYNEQFF; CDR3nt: TGCGCCAGCAGCTTGGTGACCCGGAGCGGAAGCTCCTACAATGAGCAGTTCTTC
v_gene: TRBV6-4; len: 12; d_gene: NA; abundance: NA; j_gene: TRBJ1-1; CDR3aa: CASSDSYFGAFF; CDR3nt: TGTGCCAGCAGTGACTCCTATTTCGGAGCTTTCTTT
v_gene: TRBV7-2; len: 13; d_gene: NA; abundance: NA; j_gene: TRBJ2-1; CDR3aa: CASKLGSVEEQFF; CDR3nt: TGTGCCAGCAAACTAGGGTCCGTCGAGGAGCAGTTCTTC
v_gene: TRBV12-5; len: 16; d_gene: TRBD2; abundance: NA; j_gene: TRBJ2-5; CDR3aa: CASGLVIGRKHETQYF; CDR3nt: TGTGCTAGTGGTTTGGTAATCGGGAGGAAACACGAGACCCAGTACTTC
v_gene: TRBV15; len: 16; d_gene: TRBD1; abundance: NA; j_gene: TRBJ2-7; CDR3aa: CATSRRRGTGGNEQYF; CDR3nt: TGTGCCACCAGCCGACGAAGAGGGACAGGGGGCAACGAGCAGTACTTC
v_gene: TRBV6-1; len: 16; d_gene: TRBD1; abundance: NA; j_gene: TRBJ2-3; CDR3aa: CASSEAMGQGSDTQYF; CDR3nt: TGTGCCAGCAGTGAAGCGATGGGACAGGGATCAGATACGCAGTATTTT
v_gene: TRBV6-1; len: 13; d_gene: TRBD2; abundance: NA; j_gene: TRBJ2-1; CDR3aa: CASIAGGYNEQFF; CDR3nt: TGTGCCAGTATAGCGGGGGGATACAATGAGCAGTTCTTC
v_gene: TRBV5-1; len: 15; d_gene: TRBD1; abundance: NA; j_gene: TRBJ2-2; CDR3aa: CASSLDRVRTGELFF; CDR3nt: TGCGCCAGCAGCCTCGACAGGGTTCGCACCGGGGAGCTGTTTTTT
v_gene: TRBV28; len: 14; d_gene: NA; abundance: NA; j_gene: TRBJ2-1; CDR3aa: CASSLGSLSNEQFF; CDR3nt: TGTGCCAGCAGTTTAGGGAGTTTGAGTAATGAGCAGTTCTTC